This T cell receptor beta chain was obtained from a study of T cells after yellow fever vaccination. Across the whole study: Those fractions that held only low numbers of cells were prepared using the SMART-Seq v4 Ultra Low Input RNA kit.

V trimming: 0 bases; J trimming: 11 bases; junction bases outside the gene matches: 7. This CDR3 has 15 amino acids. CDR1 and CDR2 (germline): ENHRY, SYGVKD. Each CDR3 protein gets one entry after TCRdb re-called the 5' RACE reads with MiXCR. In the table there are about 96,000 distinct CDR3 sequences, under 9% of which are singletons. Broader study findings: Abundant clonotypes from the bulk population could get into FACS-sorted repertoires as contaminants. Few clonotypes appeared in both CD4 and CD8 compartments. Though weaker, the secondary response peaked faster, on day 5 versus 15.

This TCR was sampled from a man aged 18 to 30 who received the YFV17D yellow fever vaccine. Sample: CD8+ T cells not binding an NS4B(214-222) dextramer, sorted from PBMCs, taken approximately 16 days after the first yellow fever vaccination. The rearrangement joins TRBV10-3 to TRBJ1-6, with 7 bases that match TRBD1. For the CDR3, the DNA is TGTGCCATCAGTGAGTCGATACAGGGGAGCACACCCCTCCACTTT. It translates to CAISESIQGSTPLHF.